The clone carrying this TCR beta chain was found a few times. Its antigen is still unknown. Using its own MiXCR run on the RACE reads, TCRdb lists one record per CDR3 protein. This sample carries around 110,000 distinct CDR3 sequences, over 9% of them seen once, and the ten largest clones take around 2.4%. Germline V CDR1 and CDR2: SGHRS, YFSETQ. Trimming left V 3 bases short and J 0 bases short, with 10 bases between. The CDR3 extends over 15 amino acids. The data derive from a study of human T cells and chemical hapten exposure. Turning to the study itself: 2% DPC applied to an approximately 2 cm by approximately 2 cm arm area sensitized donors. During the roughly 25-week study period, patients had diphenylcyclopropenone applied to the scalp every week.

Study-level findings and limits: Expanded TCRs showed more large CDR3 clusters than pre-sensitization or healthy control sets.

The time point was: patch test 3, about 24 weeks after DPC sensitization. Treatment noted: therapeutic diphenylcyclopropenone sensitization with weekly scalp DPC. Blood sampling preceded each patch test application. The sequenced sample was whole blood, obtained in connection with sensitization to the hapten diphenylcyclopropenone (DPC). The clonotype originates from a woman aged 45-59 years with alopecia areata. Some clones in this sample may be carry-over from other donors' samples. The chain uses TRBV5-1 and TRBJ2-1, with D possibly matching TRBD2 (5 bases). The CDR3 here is CASSWTPSSYNEQFF. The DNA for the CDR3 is TGCGCCAGCAGCTGGACTCCGAGCTCCTACAATGAGCAGTTCTTC.